At least ten counts were recorded for the clone carrying this T cell receptor beta chain. No antigen is known for it. This sample is drawn from a study of T cells in Graves' hyperthyroidism and ophthalmopathy. Study-level results: Stable hyperthyroidism was separated from ophthalmopathy by a model based on 13 V-J features. Blood also showed most of the thyroid clonotypes that were expanded above 0.001.

Template material for amplifying TCR beta CDR3 regions consisted of RNA transcripts. First-round RT-PCR of the TCR CDR3 relied on the HTBI primer set. TCRdb redid the calling of the multiplex PCR reads with MiXCR, one entry per CDR3 protein. The sample contains fewer than 450,000 distinct CDR3 sequences, about 16% of which appear only once. The sequencing sample was made of blood. The receptor was isolated from a woman between 55 and 75 years old with Graves' ophthalmopathy.

The CDR3 DNA reads TGTGCCAGCAGCTCCCGCGGCCAACTGGCGGCTACGCAGTATTTT. Translation gives CASSSRGQLAATQYF. The V gene is TRBV5-8, the J gene TRBJ2-3; D is unclear. The V end was cut by 3 bases, the J end by 8 bases, with 19 bases between. Germline V gives CDR1 SGHTS, CDR2 YDEGEE. CDR3 length: 15 amino acids. Combining the CDR3 with reference TRBV5-8 and TRBJ2-3 gives the whole variable domain EAGVTQSPTHLIKTRGQQATLRCSPISGHTSVYWYQQALGLGLQFLLWYDEGEERNRGNFPPRFSGRQFPNYSSELNVNALELEDSALYLCASSSRGQLAATQYFGPGTRLTVL.